This T cell receptor beta chain was recorded in a study of T cell responses to AZD1222 COVID-19 vaccine. The study's findings and limits: Researchers took repertoire samples only after the peak T cell response had come. Elevations in Spike-specific TCR breadth and depth followed administration of two AZD1222 doses.

About this clone itself: Its specificity is unknown.

Measured with immunoSEQ multiplex PCR; TCRdb has only the in-frame clones, and not every one. The sample records 140,000 to 150,000 clones, approximately 83% being singletons. V was shortened by 3 bases and J by 4 bases, with 9 bases between the two germline ends. CDR3 size: 13 residues. The germline V gene encodes CDR1 SGHNT and CDR2 YYREEE (reference sequence). Sequenced here: peripheral blood, sampled on day 0 of AZD1222 vaccination. The J gene is TRBJ2-3, the V gene TRBV5-4; D gene ambiguous. This sequence was found in an adult in good health. This chain's CDR3 is CASSSPYPDTQYF. As DNA, the CDR3 is TGTGCCAGCAGCTCCCCCTACCCAGATACGCAGTATTTT. The full variable domain, in which reference TRBV5-4 and TRBJ2-3 provide the parts outside the CDR3, is ETGVTQSPTHLIKTRGQQVTLRCSSQSGHNTVSWYQQALGQGPQFIFQYYREEENGRGNFPPRFSGLQFPNYSSELNVNALELDDSALYLCASSSPYPDTQYFGPGTRLTVL.